In this sample, the clone carrying this T cell receptor (beta chain) turned up a few times. Its specificity is unknown. The data stem from a study of beta chain features in type 1 diabetes. Study-wide context: Patients and healthy donors were similar in age, gender and cell yields. Whole-study results and caveats: Patients' naive, central memory and regulatory TCRB repertoires appeared more alike than those of healthy donors. Sequencing used cDNA, and cells with high TCR expression could therefore be over-represented.

Expressed TCRB transcripts were sequenced because the entire RNA isolate underwent reverse transcription. About 3.3 million reads, on average, came from each naive, central memory and regulatory T cell sample. Method: immunoSEQ multiplex PCR; TCRdb's copy keeps in-frame clones and lacks some. In the table there are roughly 330,000 clones, approximately 11% of which are singletons. With V trimmed by 4 bases and J by 7 bases, 6 bases remained unmatched. Germline values: CDR1 SGDLS, CDR2 YYNGEE. The CDR3 consists of 13 residues. Sequencing used naive CD4+ T cells from blood. The origin of this receptor is a woman in her twenties or thirties in good health. The chain employs TRBV9 and TRBJ1-1, with 8 bases identical to TRBD1. In DNA, the CDR3 is TGTGCCAGCAGCCCTCGAGACAGGGGTGAAGCTTTCTTT. This codes for CASSPRDRGEAFF.